What follows are 3 T cell receptor beta chains derived from one specimen sequenced in a study of blood T cell repertoires in COVID-19. Sequenced by immunoSEQ multiplex PCR; TCRdb stores in-frame clones only, minus some. The top ten hold 8.9% of the sample, which has approximately 230,000 clones, roughly four fifths seen once. Sequencing was performed on peripheral blood. The receptors here all came from a man older than 75 with acute or convalescent COVID-19.

V usage is TRBV5-1 and J usage is TRBJ1-6; tentatively, D is TRBD1 (5 bases). Trimming removed 0 bases from V and 7 bases from J, with 11 bases in between. The CDR3 is 15 amino acids. Per the germline V gene, CDR1 is SGHRS and CDR2 is YFSETQ. The CDR3 loop is CASSLGGVPNSPLHF. The CDR3 region has the DNA TGCGCCAGCAGCTTGGGGGGGGTTCCCAATTCACCCCTCCACTTT.

This chain joins TRBV12-5 and TRBJ2-3; TRBD1 matches at 9 bases. Looked up from germline, CDR1 is LGHNT and CDR2 is FRNRAP. The CDR3 is made up of 15 amino acids. After removal of 6 bases from V and 3 bases from J, the junction contained 7 bases not matched to a gene. CDR3 loop: CASGLTGGATDTQYF. Here the CDR3 DNA reads TGTGCTAGTGGCCTAACAGGGGGCGCAACAGATACGCAGTATTTT.

The chain employs TRBV7-2 and TRBJ2-5; 7 nucleotides match TRBD2. Germline V gives CDR1 SGHTA, CDR2 FQGNSA. CDR3 length: 17 amino acids. The V and J ends lost 2 bases and 9 bases, in that order; junction bases with no gene match: 18. Here the CDR3 reads CASSLREETVYKRPQYF. The DNA for the CDR3 is TGTGCCAGCAGCTTACGGGAGGAGACGGTCTACAAGAGACCCCAGTACTTC.